Below, one TCR beta chain is given with its context. Its antigen is as yet unknown. The sample originates from a study of shared clonotypes between healthy human individuals. Only in-frame clones appear in the TCRdb table, and some are missing; sequencing was by immunoSEQ multiplex PCR. The sample has over a million clones, 78% seen once. Looked up from germline, CDR1 is SGHTA and CDR2 is FQGTGA. The CDR3 is made up of 15 amino acids. Trimming removed 3 bases from V and 3 bases from J, with 15 bases in between. General observations from the study: Researchers sampled blood only, noting tissue repertoires likely differ.

Sequencing was done on a sample of memory CD4+ T cells from PBMCs. Subset specified: CD45RA-negative fraction. This rearrangement joins TRBV7-3 to TRBJ2-7; D may match TRBD1 or TRBD2 (5 bases each). The TCR sequence derives from a young man in good health. Some clones in this sample may be carry-over from other donors' samples. The chain's CDR3 is CASSLLGDENYEQYF. The CDR3 nucleotides read TGTGCCAGCAGCTTGCTCGGGGACGAGAACTACGAGCAGTACTTC. Filled out from reference TRBV7-3 and TRBJ2-7, the complete variable domain reads GAGVSQTPSNKVTEKGKYVELRCDPISGHTALYWYRQSLGQGPEFLIYFQGTGAADDSGLPNDRFFAVRPEGSVSTLKIQRTERGDSAVYLCASSLLGDENYEQYFGPGTRLTVT.